This T cell receptor (beta chain) came from a study of shared clonotypes between healthy human individuals. The V end was cut by 0 bases, the J end by 6 bases, with 13 bases between. Germline-derived CDR1 and CDR2 are SGDLS and YYNGEE. The CDR3 has 15 residues. Clones were read by immunoSEQ multiplex PCR, and TCRdb kept only the in-frame ones, dropping some. The sample includes fewer than 850,000 clones, about 92% of them seen just once. Broader study findings: The study sampled only blood, and tissue repertoires likely differ.

In regard to this clone: Its antigen is still unknown.

Specimen: memory CD8+ T cells from PBMCs. Subset described: CD45RO+ cells pooled with CCR7-negative TemRA cells. The J gene is TRBJ2-1, the V gene TRBV9; D ambiguous. The receptor comes from a man in his late teens or twenties in good health. Some clones in this sample may be carry-over from other donors' samples. CDR3 nucleotide sequence: TGTGCCAGCAGCGTAGGGCTGGTCCCCCCCAATGAGCAGTTCTTC. Translated, it gives CASSVGLVPPNEQFF.